The 18 T cell receptor beta chains presented below share a single source sample, sequenced in a study of regulatory T cells in long-lasting Graves disease (TCRdb year 2021). Library preparation used multiplex PCR. TCRdb names Illumina HiSeq 4000 as the instrument used. iRepertoire HTBI primers and Arm-PCR amplification of CDR3 regions were used to construct TCR beta libraries. TCRdb redid the processing of the public reads, applying fastp at Q25 and MiXCR, and retained in-frame beta chains. Rows with one shared CDR3 protein collapse into an entry with the most common genes and DNA. The sample table lists 400,000 to 600,000 distinct CDR3 sequences, about 22% of them with a count of one. The leading ten clones occupy roughly 7.1% of the sample. In the paper's terms, the time point label means: persistent/refractory GD, antithyroid drugs over 5 years with positive TRAb. For both TCR sequencing and RNA sequencing, RNA was extracted from PBMCs using TRIzol.

The sequenced sample was peripheral blood mononuclear cells (PBMCs), obtained when the disease was refractory, from a patient treated with antithyroid drugs. Receptor source: a female donor with Graves disease.

This clonotype was seen many times. This sequence joins TRBV7-2 and TRBJ1-1, with TRBD1 matching 8 bases. This CDR3 has 12 amino acids. Germline CDR1 SGHTA, CDR2 FQGNSA. V shed 0 bases, J shed 11 bases, and the junction held 2 bases outside the gene matches. CDR3 amino acids: CASSLARGLAFF. In nucleotides, the CDR3 is TGTGCCAGCAGCTTAGCCAGGGGGCTCGCTTTCTTT. Combining the CDR3 with reference TRBV7-2 and TRBJ1-1 gives the whole variable domain GAGVSQSPSNKVTEKGKDVELRCDPISGHTALYWYRQSLGQGLEFLIYFQGNSAPDKSGLPSDRFSAERTGGSVSTLTIQRTQQEDSAVYLCASSLARGLAFFGQGTRLTVV.

The J gene is TRBJ1-3, the V gene TRBV7-3; perhaps TRBD1 as D (5 bases). Germline CDR1 SGHTA, CDR2 FQGTGA. The CDR3 sequence is 15 residues long. V was pared by 1 base and J by 2 bases, with 9 bases between. CDR3 sequence (DNA): TGTGCCAGCAGCTTAAGCGGGGCGACTGGAAACACCATATATTTT. It specifies CASSLSGATGNTIYF.

J is TRBJ2-1 and V is TRBV6-2 or TRBV6-3; tentatively, D is TRBD2 (5 bases). Trimming cost V 5 bases and J 7 bases, with 18 bases left between them. This CDR3 comprises 15 residues. Germline loops: CDR1 MNHEY, CDR2 SVGEGT. Written as DNA, the CDR3 is TGTGCCAGCAGTGCCGTAACAACCCCGGGGAATGAGCAGTTCTTC. Its protein is CASSAVTTPGNEQFF.

This clonotype was picked up a small number of times. This chain connects TRBV7-9 to TRBJ1-1, with a possible D match to TRBD1 (5 bases). Germline V lookup: CDR1 SEHNR, CDR2 FQNEAQ (reference sequence). The CDR3 spans 16 residues. The V gene lost 4 bases and the J gene lost 4 bases, with 19 bases spanning the gap. This chain's CDR3 is CASSYTQGGLGTEAFF. DNA of the CDR3: TGTGCCAGCAGCTACACTCAGGGAGGGCTGGGCACTGAAGCTTTCTTT.

This clonotype was seen at least ten times. The chain combines TRBV5-1 with TRBJ2-4; D may match TRBD1 or TRBD2 (5 bases each). Between the trimmed V and J ends, which lost 0 bases and 8 bases, there was a span of 12 bases. The CDR3 runs to 14 residues. Germline V gene sequence: CDR1 SGHRS, CDR2 YFSETQ. The CDR3 spells CASSLGGRGDIQYF. The DNA for the CDR3 is TGCGCCAGCAGCTTGGGGGGACGAGGAGACATTCAGTACTTC. The full variable domain, rest sourced from reference TRBV5-1 and TRBJ2-4, is KAGVTQTPRYLIKTRGQQVTLSCSPISGHRSVSWYQQTPGQGLQFLFEYFSETQRNKGNFPGRFSGRQFSNSRSEMNVSTLELGDSALYLCASSLGGRGDIQYFGAGTRLSVL.

The rearrangement joins TRBV15 to TRBJ1-2; 7 positions match TRBD1. This CDR3 has 13 residues. Losses at the gene ends were 5 bases for V and 3 bases for J; bases not matched to a gene: 3. In germline, CDR1 is LNHNV, CDR2 YYDKDF (reference sequence). CDR3 sequence (DNA): TGTGCCACCAGCCATGACAGGGACTATGGCTACACCTTC. This encodes CATSHDRDYGYTF. Drawing the rest from reference TRBV15 and TRBJ1-2, the complete variable domain is DAMVIQNPRYQVTQFGKPVTLSCSQTLNHNVMYWYQQKSSQAPKLLFHYYDKDFNNEADTPDNFQSRRPNTSFCFLDIRSPGLGDTAMYLCATSHDRDYGYTFGSGTRLTVV.

The table lists this clonotype with many counts. This chain connects TRBV12-3 or TRBV12-4 to TRBJ1-4, with D hard to call. V lost 1 base and J 8 bases, leaving 8 bases between the germline ends. This CDR3 contains 13 residues. The CDR3 nucleotides are TGTGCCAGCAGTTTAGGGAGCGCGGAAAAACTGTTTTTT. Its protein is CASSLGSAEKLFF.

This clonotype has a handful of counts. The gene calls are TRBV5-1 and TRBJ2-5, with D tentatively TRBD1 (6 bases). This CDR3 contains 21 residues. Germline V CDR1 and CDR2: SGHRS, YFSETQ. Trimming removed 6 bases at V and 1 base at J, with 34 bases between. CDR3 nucleotides: TGCGCCAGCAAGCCAATTCGGCTTGCTCAAAGATATGTACAGGGCCAAGAGACCCAGTACTTC. Protein product: CASKPIRLAQRYVQGQETQYF.

This chain joins TRBV11-2 and TRBJ2-3; 7 bases map to TRBD2. The germline CDR1 and CDR2 sequences are SGHAT and FQNNGV. The CDR3 contains 18 residues. J lost 0 bases, V lost 5 bases, and 14 bases had no gene match. The CDR3 loop reads CASSILQAGPSSTDTQYF. The CDR3 region has the DNA TGTGCCAGCAGCATCCTTCAAGCGGGGCCTTCTAGCACAGATACGCAGTATTTT.

The chain has TRBV28 and TRBJ2-3; 8 bases fit TRBD1. J lost 8 bases, V lost 2 bases, and 6 bases had no gene match. Looked up from germline, CDR1 is MDHEN and CDR2 is SYDVKM. The CDR3 consists of 14 residues. CDR3 in DNA: TGTGCCAGCAGTTTAGGGACAGGTCAGGGTACGCAGTATTTT. Translating it yields CASSLGTGQGTQYF.

This clonotype has only a few counts. The chain has TRBV19 and TRBJ1-4; D not resolved. Germline-derived CDR1 and CDR2 are LNHDA and SQIVND (reference sequence). V dropped 5 bases and J dropped 0 bases, with 7 bases sitting between them. This CDR3 is 14 amino acids long. CDR3 DNA: TGTGCCAGTAGTCCTAAGGCAACTAATGAAAAACTGTTTTTT. It is translated as CASSPKATNEKLFF.

This clonotype was seen only a few times. This chain connects TRBV28 to TRBJ2-3; perhaps TRBD1 as D (5 bases). The CDR3 consists of 14 residues. Trimming removed 1 base from V and 5 bases from J, with 10 bases in between. Germline CDR1 reads MDHEN; CDR2 reads SYDVKM. This CDR3 reads CASSLSGKGDTQYF. CDR3 bases: TGTGCCAGCAGTTTATCAGGGAAGGGAGATACGCAGTATTTT.

The chain recombines TRBV6-1 with TRBJ1-1, with D unclear. CDR1 MNHNS and CDR2 SASEGT come from the germline V gene. The V end lost 3 bases, the J end lost 3 bases, and 8 bases lay between the germline ends. The CDR3 spans 13 residues. The chain's CDR3 is CASSDLADTEAFF. In DNA, the CDR3 is TGTGCCAGCAGTGACCTCGCGGACACTGAAGCTTTCTTT.

A single count supports this clonotype. This may be a read error: a much more frequent sequence differs by one nucleotide. It is likely a read error, because the conserved phenylalanine at the end of the CDR3 is missing. The chain uses TRBV12-3 or TRBV12-4 and TRBJ2-2, with 8 bases that match TRBD1. Trimming took 6 bases from V and 3 from J; bases not matched to a gene: 6. The CDR3 is 15 residues long. The CDR3 DNA follows: TGTGCCAGCAGCCCAGGACAGGGAGACACCGGGGAGCTGTTTTCT. This encodes CASSPGQGDTGELFS.

The genes are TRBV9 and TRBJ2-7; 13 nucleotides match TRBD2. Unmatched junction bases numbered 5, after V lost 2 bases and J lost 3 bases. Germline values: CDR1 SGDLS, CDR2 YYNGEE. The CDR3 extends over 16 amino acids. CDR3 sequence (DNA): TGTGCCAGCAGCGTTGGGACTAGCGGGGTCCGCTACGAGCAGTACTTC. Translated, it gives CASSVGTSGVRYEQYF. The complete variable domain, with remaining parts taken from reference TRBV9 and TRBJ2-7, reads DSGVTQTPKHLITATGQRVTLRCSPRSGDLSVYWYQQSLDQGLQFLIQYYNGEERAKGNILERFSAQQFPDLHSELNLSSLELGDSALYFCASSVGTSGVRYEQYFGPGTRLTVT.

This clonotype was detected a few times. At one end, the junction sequence differs from germline, possibly due to a read error. The chain recombines TRBV29-1 with TRBJ1-2, with TRBD1 matching over 10 bases. This CDR3 comprises 18 residues. From germline, CDR1 is SQVTM and CDR2 ANQGSEA. The CDR3 loop is CSVEDLETGGAAGYGHTF. The DNA for the CDR3 is TGCAGCGTTGAAGATCTAGAGACAGGGGGCGCGGCGGGCTATGGCCACACCTTC.

The genes are TRBV24-1 and TRBJ2-4, with TRBD1 identical over 10 bases. There are 13 residues in the CDR3. The V gene's germline CDR1 is KGHDR and CDR2 SFDVKD. V was clipped by 10 bases and J by 5 bases; unmatched bases: 4. The CDR3 region is CATSGTGENIQYF. The CDR3 region has the DNA TGTGCCACGAGCGGGACAGGGGAAAACATTCAGTACTTC.

This clonotype was observed a handful of times. The rearrangement links TRBV27 to TRBJ2-3; D assignment may be TRBD1 or TRBD2 (5 bases each). V gave up 8 bases and J gave up 6 bases, with 18 bases separating them. Germline assignment: CDR1 MNHEY and CDR2 SMNVEV (reference sequence). The CDR3 contains 14 residues. CDR3 sequence reads: CASGPGRSRDTQYF. The CDR3 DNA follows: TGTGCCAGCGGACCGGGACGGTCTCGGGATACGCAGTATTTT.